This T cell receptor (beta chain) was identified during a study of cytomegalovirus exposure and HLA in healthy donors (dated by TCRdb to the late 2010s). Regarding the research as a whole: The 666 repertoires of the first cohort and the 120 or so validation repertoires were produced on the same platform, according to a later analysis. In addition to the first cohort of about 650 subjects, a separate validation cohort of 120 different subjects was used. The study combined high-throughput TCR immunosequencing, statistical association of individual TCRs with disease status, and machine learning to predict cytomegalovirus infection status. The study was designed to test whether signatures of past pathogen exposure could be identified by cataloging public T cell receptors. The full study reports these points: In both the original and validation cohorts, the classifier was reported to diagnose cytomegalovirus status with high specificity and sensitivity. A later analysis found that TCRs clustered in the first cohort also tended to co-occur in the 120 validation repertoires, with 90% to 95% of cluster scores above 0. A total of 150 to 200 TCR beta chains were listed by the study as associated with cytomegalovirus. According to the authors, the approach could potentially be generalized to other disease states and immunological phenotypes. All 120 or so repertoires were used to score co-occurrence in the validation cohort in a later analysis, because that analysis had no HLA typing for the cohort. In vitro tests confirmed that a few of the cytomegalovirus-associated TCR beta chains recognize cytomegalovirus antigens. While some public TCRs were present in many individuals, most TCR sequences turned up only very rarely across donors.

The donors were included in the validation cohort of 120 subjects, a group kept apart from the approximately 670-subject first cohort. From the cysteine through the phenylalanine, the CDR3 covers 15 amino acids. The only DNA kept is the CDR3, 45 bases in frame from the first base. From the germline V gene, CDR1 is SGHAT and CDR2 is FQNNGV. Trimming accounts for 5 bases at V and 3 bases at J, while the number of junction bases matched to no gene is 9. The library was obtained by the immunoSEQ multiplex PCR assay. On the authors' methods: A statistical classification framework was built for diagnosing cytomegalovirus status from the catalog of TCR beta chain sequences. Here the immuneACCESS table is served through TCRdb, limited to in-frame sequences with V and J called. Missing clones are a known gap in these copies; in checked studies unresolved V genes cover under half, and the rest lacks a known reason. The V and J calls and clone size are taken from that table; D and trimming were inferred from the DNA. The sample table shows 150,000 to 170,000 clones, and roughly 90% are seen once. The ten top clones hold about 20% of the sample.

Comments on this clone: This clone's antigen is unknown. No much larger clone exists at a distance of one base, and base qualities are not known.

This chain joins TRBV11-2 to TRBJ2-7, with 8 middle bases fitting TRBD1. The sequence came from a man aged 18 to 29 in good health and CMV-seropositive. What was sequenced was PBMCs. The nucleotides read TGTGCCAGCAGCGAAGGGGACAGGCGCATCTACGAGCAGTACTTC. The encoded protein is CASSEGDRRIYEQYF.